Each of the 5 T cell receptor beta chains below was sequenced from the same sample in a study of T cell responses to AZD1222 COVID-19 vaccine. Data came from immunoSEQ multiplex PCR; TCRdb stores just in-frame clones and leaves some out. The profile shows approximately 120,000 clones, approximately 89% of them singletons. The sequences come from peripheral blood, collected 28 days after the second AZD1222 dose. These receptor sequences come from an adult who received the AZD1222 COVID-19 vaccine.

This clone has more than one count but fewer than ten. This chain links TRBV19 with TRBJ2-2; either TRBD1 or TRBD2 may fit D (6 bases each). The V end lost 6 bases, the J end lost 6 bases, and 17 bases lay between the germline ends. Germline V gene data show CDR1 as LNHDA and CDR2 as SQIVND (reference sequence). The CDR3 sequence is 15 residues long. CDR3 sequence reads: CASRQRGVLAGELFF. In nucleotides, the CDR3 is TGTGCCAGTAGGCAGAGGGGGGTTTTGGCCGGGGAGCTGTTTTTT.

V usage is TRBV5-6 and J usage is TRBJ1-1; D is undetermined. CDR3 size: 12 residues. V lost 5 bases and J lost 4, with 9 bases in between. Germline loops: CDR1 SGHDT, CDR2 YYEEEE. The CDR3, as DNA: TGTGCCAGCAGACTGGGAGGCACTGAAGCTTTCTTT. It is translated as CASRLGGTEAFF.

The CDR3 here is CSAVAETQYF. The CDR3 DNA follows: TGCAGTGCCGTAGCGGAGACCCAGTACTTC. The chain joins TRBV20-1 to TRBJ2-5, with a weak D call TRBD2 (5 bases). This CDR3 spans 10 amino acids. Trimming pared 6 bases from V and 5 bases from J, leaving 7 bases between. The germline CDR1 and CDR2 sequences are DFQATT and SNEGSKA (reference sequence).

This clone occurred once. The rearrangement links TRBV3-1 (or the pseudogene TRBV3-2) to TRBJ2-2; D might be TRBD1 (6 bases). V was cut by 4 bases and J by 3 bases, with 9 bases left in between. The length of the CDR3 is 14 residues. Germline lookup yields CDR1 LGHDT and CDR2 YNNKEL (reference sequence). The CDR3 DNA sequence: TGTGCCAGCAGCCGACAGGTCGACACCGGGGAGCTGTTTTTT. This translates into CASSRQVDTGELFF.

CDR3 in DNA: TGTGCCAGTAGTACCTGGGGCGGGAGCAATCAGCCCCAGCATTTT. It is translated as CASSTWGGSNQPQHF. The genes are TRBV19 and TRBJ1-5, with a tentative D call TRBD1 (5 bases). Trimming stripped 4 bases from V and 1 base from J, with 11 bases between. This CDR3 region has 15 residues. Per the germline V gene, CDR1 is LNHDA and CDR2 is SQIVND (reference sequence).